This T cell receptor (beta chain) was sequenced during a study of T-cell memory formation after mild COVID-19 (dated by TCRdb to the early 2020s). For the wider study: TCR sequence clusters from the two donors were largely donor specific. In two donors, T-cell clones that expanded and contracted after mild COVID-19 were tracked by sequencing TCRalpha and TCRbeta repertoires over time. Two young, previously healthy adult volunteers, one female and one male, were included in the cohort. Overall study outcomes, separate from this receptor: Contracting CD4+ clones appeared mostly in the CM and EM memory subsets, whereas CD8+ clones were enriched in EMRA. Whether the second-wave clones peaking on day 37 were SARS-CoV-2 specific was not confirmed. Some responding clones were detected in pre-infection memory, suggesting pre-existing cross-reactive memory T cells joined the SARS-CoV-2 response. Clones contracting from day 15 to 85 had balanced CD4/CD8 phenotypes, while a second wave expanding from day 15 to 37 was biased towards CD4+. Only two mild cases were covered in the study, and larger cohorts including severe cases with pre-infection samples were considered necessary.

This clonotype was counted between two and nine times. No antigen is known for it. Base qualities are not at hand, and no much larger clone is one base apart. The reads were generated on an Illumina NovaSeq 6000. cDNA libraries for TCRalpha and TCRbeta were prepared by 5'RACE using constant-segment primers, with sample barcodes and unique molecular identifiers added. Trizol reagent was used to extract RNA from every sample. The libraries were amplified in two PCR steps, and the second step added a second sample barcode and Illumina TruSeq adapters. Sequencing of libraries was performed on an Illumina NovaSeq with 2 x 150 bp paired-end reads. Concerning the study's data processing: The reads were demultiplexed and collapsed into UMI-guided consensus sequences using migec v1.2.7. Using mixcr v2.1.11, UMI consensuses were aligned to TRA and TRB V and J templates and then assembled into clonotypes. Expanded or contracted clonotypes were those called significant by both edgeR and NoisET, with noise models trained on biological replicates. edgeR calls used a false discovery rate-adjusted p below 0.01 and a log2 fold-change threshold of 1. As an exploratory analysis of dynamics, max-normalized trajectories of the 1000 most abundant clonotypes were examined with PCA combined with hierarchical clustering. The CD4 or CD8 phenotype of responding clones was assigned using the separately sequenced CD4+ and CD8+ repertoires. TCRdb applied fastp at Q25 and MiXCR to the public reads, then kept only in-frame beta chains. Rows are combined by CDR3 protein, so each entry shows the most common genes and DNA. The V and J calls and clone size come from TCRdb's table, not from the authors' own analysis. The sample table contains about 140,000 distinct CDR3 sequences; only one count was recorded for about 19% of them. The ten largest clones take up around 2% of the sample.

Looking up the germline V gene (reference sequence) yields CDR1 DFQATT and CDR2 SNEGSKA. From the cysteine up to the phenylalanine, the CDR3 has a length of 13 residues. CDR3 DNA is the only sequence kept; it has 39 bases, read in frame from the first base. Trimming takes 4 bases from V and 8 bases from J, and the germline ends sit 14 bases apart. PBMCs were isolated by Ficoll-Paque density gradient centrifugation. The chain uses TRBV20-1 and TRBJ1-4; the D gene remains uncertain. This clonotype originated in an adult woman who had mild COVID-19 (a few samples of this study predate the infection). The sample titles of this study are shuffled in the database, so cell type and time point are left out; the donor was told from shared clones. Sequencing used PBMCs or a T cell subset sorted from them (not recorded which). CDR3 region: CSAKEPAREKLFF. DNA sequence: TGCAGTGCTAAGGAACCGGCGAGGGAAAAACTGTTTTTT.